The rows below give T cell receptor beta chains drawn from one sample of a study of blood T cells in healthy people across ages. TCRdb re-called the 5' RACE reads with MiXCR, one entry per CDR3 protein. The data show fewer than 950,000 distinct CDR3 sequences, with roughly 40% seen just once and roughly 13% held by the top ten. The sample taken for sequencing was blood. All receptors come from a young man in good health. Each CDR3 is given with its conserved first and last residue. D genes are given only for firm matches. Not every row has a clone size; where given, it reads once, few, many or a size class.

d_call	clone_size	v_call	j_call	cdr3_aa	cdr3_nt
.	.	TRBV12-3/TRBV12-4	TRBJ2-7	CASSPDLGEQYF	TGTGCCAGCAGTCCCGACTTGGGCGAGCAGTACTTC
.	.	TRBV18	TRBJ2-7	CASSQDLYEQYF	TGTGCCAGCTCGCAGGATTTGTACGAGCAGTACTTC
TRBD1	.	TRBV2	TRBJ1-2	CASSERTGYGYTF	TGTGCCAGCAGTGAAAGGACAGGCTATGGCTACACCTTC
.	.	TRBV9	TRBJ2-2	CASSLQGGGELFF	TGTGCCAGCAGCTTACAGGGAGGCGGGGAGCTGTTTTTT
.	.	TRBV7-8	TRBJ2-3	CATHPALGWIDTQYF	TGTGCCACCCACCCAGCTCTAGGTTGGATCGATACGCAGTATTTT
TRBD1	.	TRBV3-1	TRBJ1-5	CASSQAGGGGQPQHF	TGTGCCAGCAGCCAAGCAGGGGGCGGTGGTCAGCCCCAGCATTTT
.	.	TRBV7-2	TRBJ2-7	CASSQTGSSYEQYF	TGTGCCAGCAGCCAAACAGGCAGCTCCTACGAGCAGTACTTC
.	.	TRBV6-5	TRBJ1-1	CASRGGLNDGEAFF	TGTGCCAGCAGGGGCGGGCTTAACGATGGGGAAGCTTTCTTT
TRBD2	few	TRBV7-2	TRBJ2-7	CASRTGLAGGYNEQYF	TGTGCCAGCAGGACAGGACTAGCGGGGGGATACAATGAGCAGTACTTC
TRBD1	.	TRBV27	TRBJ2-7	CASSVDRGEDEQYF	TGTGCCAGCAGTGTGGACAGGGGGGAGGACGAGCAGTACTTC
.	.	TRBV6-6	TRBJ1-5	CASSYSRQGNQPQHF	TGTGCCAGCAGTTACTCGAGACAGGGCAATCAGCCCCAGCATTTT
TRBD2	.	TRBV20-1	TRBJ2-2	CSARMGGGGELFF	TGCAGTGCTAGAATGGGGGGGGGCGGGGAGCTGTTTTTT
.	.	TRBV7-9	TRBJ2-1	CASSVGPGREQFF	TGTGCCAGCAGCGTAGGGCCGGGGCGTGAGCAGTTCTTC
.	many	TRBV20-1	TRBJ2-5	CSARHQFNRAETQYF	TGCAGTGCTAGACATCAGTTCAACAGGGCGGAGACCCAGTACTTC
TRBD1	.	TRBV7-2	TRBJ2-3	CASSLRDRGADTQYF	TGTGCCAGCAGCTTAAGGGACAGGGGGGCAGATACGCAGTATTTT
.	few	TRBV20-1	TRBJ1-1	CSARPRTLSPEAFF	TGCAGTGCTAGACCCCGGACTCTTTCGCCGGAAGCTTTCTTT
.	.	TRBV13	TRBJ1-2	CASSLPAGNGYTF	TGTGCCAGCAGCTTACCGGCAGGGAATGGCTACACCTTC
TRBD2	many	TRBV5-1	TRBJ2-1	CASSETSGGNEQFF	TGCGCCAGCAGCGAGACTAGCGGGGGTAATGAGCAGTTCTTC
.	many	TRBV11-2	TRBJ2-1	CASLWGLASYNEQFF	TGTGCCAGCTTATGGGGTCTAGCCTCCTACAATGAGCAGTTCTTC
TRBD2	few	TRBV6-5	TRBJ2-1	CASRDGGDPYNEQFF	TGTGCCAGCAGGGACGGGGGGGACCCCTACAATGAGCAGTTCTTC
.	.	TRBV20-1	TRBJ2-1	CSAPRRDTTEEQFF	TGCAGTGCTCCCCGCCGGGACACCACGGAGGAGCAGTTCTTC
.	.	TRBV9	TRBJ2-3	CASSVEQRSTDTQYF	TGTGCCAGCAGCGTAGAGCAGCGGTCCACAGATACGCAGTATTTT
.	many	TRBV7-3	TRBJ2-3	CASSPRLLASDTQYF	TGTGCCAGCAGCCCCAGGTTGTTGGCCTCGGATACGCAGTATTTT
.	many	TRBV10-3	TRBJ1-6	CAISPGRGNSPLHF	TGTGCCATCAGTCCAGGCAGGGGTAATTCACCCCTCCACTTT
.	many	TRBV12-3/TRBV12-4	TRBJ1-6	CASSLHGVNSPLHF	TGTGCCAGCAGTTTACACGGGGTTAATTCACCCCTCCACTTT
.	.	TRBV30	TRBJ1-2	CAGSGREHGYTF	TGTGCCGGGAGTGGCAGGGAACATGGCTACACCTTC
.	few	TRBV12-3/TRBV12-4	TRBJ2-4	CASSPGPRSGEQYF	TGTGCCAGCAGCCCGGGACCAAGGTCTGGTGAGCAGTACTTC
.	.	TRBV4-1	TRBJ2-3	CASSQDSRKDTQYF	TGCGCCAGCAGCCAAGATTCTAGGAAAGATACGCAGTATTTT
.	many	TRBV6-6	TRBJ2-7	CASNGASYEQYF	TGTGCCAGCAACGGGGCCTCCTACGAGCAGTACTTC
TRBD1	few	TRBV11-2	TRBJ1-6	CASLSGQGESPLHF	TGTGCCAGTCTCTCGGGACAGGGGGAATCACCCCTCCACTTT
TRBD2	.	TRBV20-1	TRBJ2-1	CSAGTSGGSYEQFF	TGCAGTGCGGGGACTAGCGGGGGGTCGTATGAGCAGTTCTTC
TRBD1	.	TRBV7-2	TRBJ1-2	CASSRQGVRYGYTF	TGTGCCAGCAGCCGACAGGGGGTGCGCTATGGCTACACCTTC
.	few	TRBV12-3/TRBV12-4	TRBJ2-1	CASSSAQIYNEQFF	TGTGCCAGCAGTTCCGCACAGATTTACAATGAGCAGTTCTTC
.	.	TRBV3-1	TRBJ2-7	CASSQFGGLEEQYF	TGTGCCAGCAGCCAATTCGGGGGGCTGGAGGAGCAGTACTTC
.	many	TRBV21-1	TRBJ2-5	CASSIHRDRGYF	TGTGCCAGCAGCATACACAGGGACAGGGGGTACTTC
.	.	TRBV28	TRBJ2-5	CASTHGSSQETQYF	TGTGCCAGCACCCACGGCAGTAGCCAAGAGACCCAGTACTTC
.	.	TRBV20-1	TRBJ2-7	CSASHGRTYEQYF	TGCAGTGCTAGCCACGGTAGGACCTACGAGCAGTACTTC
.	.	TRBV7-9	TRBJ1-2	CASSTGRDLYGYTF	TGTGCCAGCAGCACGGGACGGGACCTCTATGGCTACACCTTC
TRBD1	many	TRBV4-1	TRBJ2-3	CASSHPKQGASADTQYF	TGCGCCAGCAGCCACCCCAAACAGGGGGCGAGCGCAGATACGCAGTATTTT
.	many	TRBV7-2	TRBJ1-2	CASSLMGVGNYGYTF	TGTGCCAGCAGCTTAATGGGTGTAGGTAACTATGGCTACACCTTC
.	few	TRBV7-2	TRBJ2-3	CASTQRPPGNTDTQYF	TGTGCCAGCACCCAAAGACCACCAGGGAACACAGATACGCAGTATTTT
.	.	TRBV6-2/TRBV6-3	TRBJ2-1	CASETPGILYNEQFF	TGTGCCAGCGAGACCCCGGGCATACTCTACAATGAGCAGTTCTTC
.	.	TRBV5-1	TRBJ2-1	CASTLGTVEETQFF	TGCGCCAGCACCCTAGGGACGGTAGAGGAGACCCAGTTCTTC
.	.	TRBV5-1	TRBJ1-1	CASSAAQWTEAFF	TGCGCCAGCAGCGCCGCCCAGTGGACTGAAGCTTTCTTT
TRBD2	.	TRBV10-3	TRBJ2-7	CAISERGGGRTSYEQYF	TGTGCCATCAGTGAGCGGGGGGGTGGACGGACCTCATACGAGCAGTACTTC
TRBD2	.	TRBV20-1	TRBJ2-3	CSASGGMSRRDTQYF	TGCAGTGCTAGCGGGGGGATGAGCCGGCGAGATACGCAGTATTTT
.	many	TRBV7-2	TRBJ2-3	CASSYTSRVDTQYF	TGTGCCAGCAGCTACACTTCTAGAGTAGATACGCAGTATTTT
.	.	TRBV6-2/TRBV6-3	TRBJ2-1	CASSYSPRTQFF	TGTGCCAGCAGTTACTCCCCCAGGACCCAGTTCTTC
.	few	TRBV30	TRBJ2-3	CAWSLGQSTDTQYF	TGTGCCTGGAGCCTAGGACAGTCCACAGATACGCAGTATTTT
.	.	TRBV28	TRBJ2-3	CASRGRLDTQYF	TGTGCCAGCAGGGGACGACTAGATACGCAGTATTTT
.	many	TRBV12-5	TRBJ2-6	CASGLSGANVLTF	TGTGCTAGTGGTCTGTCTGGGGCCAACGTCCTGACTTTC
TRBD1	few	TRBV10-3	TRBJ2-1	CAISEEYRDRGLYEQFF	TGTGCCATCAGTGAGGAATACCGGGACAGGGGGCTCTATGAGCAGTTCTTC
.	.	TRBV12-3/TRBV12-4	TRBJ2-3	CASSLVGARDTQYF	TGTGCCAGCAGTTTAGTGGGGGCAAGAGATACGCAGTATTTT